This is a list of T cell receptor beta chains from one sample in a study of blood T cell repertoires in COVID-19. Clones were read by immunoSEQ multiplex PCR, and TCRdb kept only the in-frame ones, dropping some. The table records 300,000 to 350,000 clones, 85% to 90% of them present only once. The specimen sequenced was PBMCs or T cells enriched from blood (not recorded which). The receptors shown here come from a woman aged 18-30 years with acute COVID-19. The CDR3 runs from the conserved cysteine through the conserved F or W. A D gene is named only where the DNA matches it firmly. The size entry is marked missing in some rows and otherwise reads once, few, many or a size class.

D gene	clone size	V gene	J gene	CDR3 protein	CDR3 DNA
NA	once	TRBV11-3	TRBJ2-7	CASSTQVSSYEQYF	TGTGCCAGCAGCACCCAGGTGAGCTCCTACGAGCAGTACTTC
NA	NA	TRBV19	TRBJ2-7	CASSKRGAGEDEQYF	TGTGCCAGTAGTAAGCGCGGGGCAGGCGAAGACGAGCAGTACTTC
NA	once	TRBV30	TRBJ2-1	CAWSFRDYNEQFF	TGTGCCTGGAGTTTCCGGGACTACAATGAGCAGTTCTTC
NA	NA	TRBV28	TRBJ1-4	CASQSSGSNEKLFF	TGTGCCAGCCAGTCATCCGGGTCGAATGAAAAACTGTTTTTT
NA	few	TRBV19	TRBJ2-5	CASSRLYQETQYF	TGTGCCAGTAGTCGTTTGTACCAAGAGACCCAGTACTTC
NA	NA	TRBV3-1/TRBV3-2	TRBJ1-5	CASSQQAANQPQHF	TGTGCCAGCAGCCAGCAGGCTGCGAATCAGCCCCAGCATTTT
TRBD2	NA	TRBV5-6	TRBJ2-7	CASSPPLAGFYEQYF	TGTGCCAGCAGCCCGCCACTAGCGGGTTTCTACGAGCAGTACTTC
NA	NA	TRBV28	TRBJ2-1	CASSFGGTSNEQFF	TGTGCCAGCAGTTTCGGTGGGACATCCAATGAGCAGTTCTTC
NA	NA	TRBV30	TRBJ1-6	CAWSGTLFTTGSYNSPLHF	TGTGCCTGGAGTGGGACACTCTTCACAACCGGGTCCTATAATTCACCCCTCCACTTT
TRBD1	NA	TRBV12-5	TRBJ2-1	CASGPAGTVYNEQFF	TGTGCTAGTGGCCCAGCTGGGACAGTCTACAATGAGCAGTTCTTC
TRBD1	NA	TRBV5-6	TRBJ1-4	CASSPRQGGEKLFF	TGTGCCAGCAGCCCACGACAGGGTGGTGAAAAACTGTTTTTT
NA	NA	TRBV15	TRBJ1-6	CATSTRSSYNSPLHF	TGTGCCACCAGCACTCGGAGCTCCTATAATTCACCCCTCCACTTT
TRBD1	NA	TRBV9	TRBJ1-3	CASSVGGQSHLQPGNTIYF	TGTGCCAGCAGCGTAGGGGGACAGTCCCACCTCCAACCCGGAAACACCATATATTTT
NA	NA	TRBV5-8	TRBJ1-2	CASSLVYRMNYGYTF	TGTGCCAGCAGCTTGGTCTACAGAATGAACTATGGCTACACCTTC
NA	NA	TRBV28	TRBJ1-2	CASSPDSLYGYTF	TGTGCCAGCAGCCCCGACAGCCTCTATGGCTACACCTTC
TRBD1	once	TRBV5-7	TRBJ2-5	CASSHRGETQYF	TGTGCCAGCAGTCACAGGGGGGAGACCCAGTACTTC
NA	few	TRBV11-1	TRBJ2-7	CASSFLTYEQYF	TGTGCCAGCAGCTTCCTCACTTACGAGCAGTACTTC
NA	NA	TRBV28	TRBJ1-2	CASSTGMTSYGYTF	TGTGCCAGCAGCACAGGGATGACATCCTATGGCTACACCTTC
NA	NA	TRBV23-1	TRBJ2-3	CASSQYVTASTDTQYF	TGCGCCAGCAGTCAATACGTGACAGCTAGCACAGATACGCAGTATTTT
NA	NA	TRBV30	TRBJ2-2	CAWTGTGELFF	TGTGCCTGGACAGGGACCGGGGAGCTGTTTTTT
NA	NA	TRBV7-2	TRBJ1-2	CASSLFGGGADGYTF	TGTGCCAGCAGCTTATTTGGCGGGGGCGCGGATGGCTACACCTTC
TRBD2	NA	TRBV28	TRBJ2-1	CASSLNSLLAPGYNEQFF	TGTGCCAGCAGTCTTAACTCATTACTAGCGCCCGGCTACAATGAGCAGTTCTTC
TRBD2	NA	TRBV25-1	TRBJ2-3	CASSELGTTTDTQYF	TGTGCCAGCAGTGAATTGGGGACTACCACAGATACGCAGTATTTT
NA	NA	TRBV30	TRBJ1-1	CAWSPGYTEAFF	TGTGCCTGGAGTCCAGGGTACACTGAAGCTTTCTTT
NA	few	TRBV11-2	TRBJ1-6	CASGGEGYSPLHF	TGTGCCAGCGGGGGGGAAGGGTACTCACCCCTCCACTTT
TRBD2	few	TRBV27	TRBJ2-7	CASSLGLAVYPPYEQYF	TGTGCCAGCAGTTTAGGGCTAGCGGTATACCCTCCCTACGAGCAGTACTTC
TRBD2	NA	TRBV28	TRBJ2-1	CASSLSGSPLGEQFF	TGTGCCAGCAGTTTAAGCGGGAGCCCCCTAGGTGAGCAGTTCTTC
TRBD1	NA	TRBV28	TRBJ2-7	CASSFVARDSSYEQYF	TGTGCCAGCAGTTTCGTCGCTCGGGACAGTTCCTACGAGCAGTACTTC
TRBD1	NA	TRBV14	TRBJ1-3	CASSQDWDGTVFLGNTIYF	TGTGCCAGCAGCCAAGATTGGGACGGGACAGTTTTCTTAGGAAACACCATATATTTT
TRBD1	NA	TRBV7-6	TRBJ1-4	CASSSSTGQMNEKLFF	TGTGCCAGCAGCTCATCGACAGGGCAGATGAATGAAAAACTGTTTTTT
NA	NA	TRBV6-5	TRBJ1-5	CASSLEAGNQPQHF	TGTGCCAGCAGCCTGGAGGCGGGGAATCAGCCCCAGCATTTT
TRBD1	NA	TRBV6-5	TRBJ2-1	CATEWETGTSEQFF	TGTGCCACCGAATGGGAGACAGGGACATCTGAGCAGTTCTTC
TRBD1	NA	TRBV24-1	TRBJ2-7	CATSDTGGANYEQYF	TGTGCCACCAGTGATACAGGGGGCGCGAACTACGAGCAGTACTTC
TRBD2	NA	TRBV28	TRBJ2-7	CASSGQLAGGRKQYF	TGTGCCAGCAGCGGCCAACTAGCGGGAGGAAGAAAGCAGTACTTC
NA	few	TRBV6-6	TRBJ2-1	CASSYRDNNEQFF	TGTGCCAGCAGTTACCGGGACAACAATGAGCAGTTCTTC